Listed here are 27 T cell receptor beta chains from one sample, sequenced in a study of T cells in Graves' hyperthyroidism and ophthalmopathy. Amplification yielded TCR beta CDR3 regions, with RNA transcripts as the source. When the TCR CDR3 underwent first-round RT-PCR, the HTBI primer set was used. TCRdb re-called the multiplex PCR reads through MiXCR, storing one row per CDR3 protein. Here the sample spans 200,000 to 250,000 distinct CDR3 sequences, over 15% being singletons. Sequencing was done on a sample of blood. These receptors were obtained from a woman between 18 and 29 years old with Graves' ophthalmopathy.

This clonotype was counted many times. The chain employs TRBV7-2 and TRBJ1-6; possible D gene TRBD1, 6 bases. CDR1 and CDR2 (germline): SGHTA, FQGNSA. Trimming stripped 5 bases from V and 7 bases from J, with 18 bases between. CDR3 length: 16 residues. The CDR3 is CASSPYPQGRNSPLHF. CDR3 nucleotide sequence: TGTGCCAGCAGCCCCTACCCACAGGGTCGAAATTCACCCCTCCACTTT.

This clonotype was detected many times. The chain joins TRBV7-2 to TRBJ2-7; D is undetermined. Germline V gene data show CDR1 as SGHTA and CDR2 as FQGNSA. V was clipped by 3 bases and J by 3 bases, with 18 bases between them. The CDR3 spans 16 residues. The CDR3 DNA is TGTGCCAGCAGCTTCCGGTCAGAATTGCCGGGCTACGAGCAGTACTTC. Translating it yields CASSFRSELPGYEQYF.

There are many counts of this clonotype. The rearrangement joins TRBV10-3 to TRBJ1-6; tentative D call: TRBD1 (5 bases). The CDR3 runs 13 residues. CDR1 and CDR2 from the germline V gene are ENHRY and SYGVKD. Trimming left V 6 bases short and J 6 bases short, with 9 bases between. CDR3 coding DNA: TGTGCCATCAGATGGGGCACTAATTCACCCCTCCACTTT. Its translation: CAIRWGTNSPLHF.

This clonotype was detected many times. The J gene is TRBJ1-3, the V gene TRBV6-1; perhaps TRBD1 as D (6 bases). The CDR3 sequence is 16 residues long. The germline V and J ends were trimmed by 6 bases and 0 bases, with 15 bases remaining between them. Germline V gene sequence: CDR1 MNHNS, CDR2 SASEGT. For the CDR3, the DNA is TGTGCCAGCAGGGACGGCGGACAGAGCTCTGGAAACACCATATATTTT. Amino acid sequence: CASRDGGQSSGNTIYF.

In its sample, this clonotype was seen many times. The chain carries TRBV27 and TRBJ1-2, with TRBD1 matching 7 bases. This CDR3 spans 13 amino acids. Germline V CDR1 and CDR2: MNHEY, SMNVEV (reference sequence). The V gene end was trimmed by 3 bases and the J gene end by 5 bases; junction bases not matched to a gene: 3. The CDR3 nucleotides are TGTGCCAGCAGTTTCCAGGGGGGTTATGGCTACACCTTC. This codes for CASSFQGGYGYTF.

This clonotype showed up many times. The genes are TRBV7-2 and TRBJ1-5; a possible D gene is TRBD1 (5 bases). The CDR3 contains 15 residues. Germline lookup yields CDR1 SGHTA and CDR2 FQGNSA. Between the trimmed V and J ends, which lost 1 base and 9 bases, there was a span of 16 bases. The CDR3 bases are TGTGCCAGCAGCTTAGACGGGGCCTCGGGGGTGCCCCAGCATTTT. As protein: CASSLDGASGVPQHF.

About this clonotype itself: A read error is possible here, since a much larger clone lies one base away. This rearrangement joins TRBV29-1 to TRBJ2-5; no clear D gene. Germline CDR1 SQVTM, CDR2 ANQGSEA. This CDR3 has 15 residues. V was clipped by 5 bases and J by 4 bases, with 20 bases between them. The DNA for the CDR3 is TGCAGCGTTCTGTTTTCACTCTCGAACCGAGAGACCCAGTACTTC. Amino acid sequence: CSVLFSLSNRETQYF.

This clonotype was counted many times. The chain links TRBV7-9 to TRBJ2-5, with D maybe TRBD1 (6 bases). Trimming stripped 5 bases from V and 1 base from J, with 14 bases between. The CDR3 covers 15 residues. Looked up from germline, CDR1 is SEHNR and CDR2 is FQNEAQ (reference sequence). CDR3 nucleotide sequence: TGTGCCAGCAGCGTTTCGACAGGCCCCCAAGAGACCCAGTACTTC. Amino acids: CASSVSTGPQETQYF.

This clonotype was seen repeatedly, ten times or more. The chain has TRBV2 and TRBJ2-6, with 10 bases fitting TRBD1. The CDR3 has 19 residues. Trimming at V came to 7 bases and at J to 0 bases, leaving 12 bases not matched to a gene. The germline CDR1 and CDR2 sequences are SNHLY and FYNNEI. The CDR3 region has the DNA TGTGCCAGCACCTTCCTGAGGACAGGGGGGTTCTCTGGGGCCAACGTCCTGACTTTC. Protein sequence: CASTFLRTGGFSGANVLTF.

Turning to this clonotype: The junction shows a germline mismatch at one end, possibly a read error. The chain couples TRBV19 to TRBJ2-5; 8 bases map to TRBD1. Germline CDR1 and CDR2: LNHDA and SQIVND (reference sequence). The CDR3 has 14 amino acids. CDR3: CASSPDRVQETRYF. The CDR3, as DNA: TGTGCCAGTAGCCCGGACAGGGTCCAAGAGACCCGGTACTTC.

This clonotype was counted many times. The chain joins TRBV6-1 to TRBJ2-5, with 7 bases that match TRBD1. CDR3 length: 15 amino acids. The trim removed 3 bases at V and 5 bases at J, leaving 9 bases unmatched. Germline CDR1 reads MNHNS; CDR2 reads SASEGT. CDR3 sequence reads: CASSDRDRVWETQYF. CDR3 sequence (DNA): TGTGCCAGCAGTGACCGTGACAGGGTGTGGGAGACCCAGTACTTC.

Ten or more counts support this clonotype. The CDR3 DNA reads TGTGCCAGCAGCTCTGGGATGAACACTGAAGCTTTCTTT. As protein: CASSSGMNTEAFF. This rearrangement joins TRBV5-6 to TRBJ1-1; unclear D gene. The CDR3 is 13 amino acids. Per germline, CDR1 SGHDT and CDR2 YYEEEE. V was cut by 3 bases and J by 0 bases, with 6 bases left in between.

DNA of the CDR3: TGTGCCAGCAGCCAAGATGAGGGGGGGGGAGCTTTCTTT. Protein sequence: CASSQDEGGGAFF. The rearrangement links TRBV3-1 to TRBJ1-1; TRBD1 might be the D (6 bases). V was cut by 0 bases and J by 10 bases, with 12 bases left in between. The CDR3 is 13 amino acids. Germline CDR1 is LGHDT and CDR2 is YNNKEL (reference sequence).

There are a few counts of this clonotype. A much larger clonotype is one base distant, so this may be a read error. CDR3 loop: CVSSYSLRSYGYTF. The CDR3 bases are TGTGTCAGCAGTTACTCGCTTCGGTCTTATGGCTACACCTTC. J is TRBJ1-2 and V is TRBV6-5; D gene uncertain. The germline CDR1 and CDR2 sequences are MNHEY and SVGAGI. CDR3 length: 14 residues.

In its sample, this clonotype was seen many times. V is TRBV9 and J is TRBJ2-5, with D perhaps being TRBD1 or TRBD2 (5 bases each). V dropped 0 bases and J dropped 5 bases, with 14 bases sitting between them. The V gene's germline CDR1 is SGDLS and CDR2 YYNGEE. This CDR3 is built from 15 residues. This chain's CDR3 is CASSVAGTWGETQYF. DNA for the CDR3: TGTGCCAGCAGCGTAGCTGGAACCTGGGGGGAGACCCAGTACTTC.

This clonotype was detected many times. The V gene is TRBV27, the J gene TRBJ2-7; the D gene is possibly TRBD2 (6 bases). V lost 6 bases and J lost 1, with 16 bases in between. CDR3 size: 15 residues. The germline CDR1 and CDR2 sequences are MNHEY and SMNVEV (reference sequence). This chain's CDR3 is CASSKASAISYEQYF. The CDR3 DNA is TGTGCCAGCAGCAAAGCTAGCGCGATTTCCTACGAGCAGTACTTC.

This clonotype was recorded at least ten times. The chain employs TRBV2 and TRBJ2-3, with TRBD2 matching over 10 bases. Looked up from germline, CDR1 is SNHLY and CDR2 is FYNNEI. This CDR3 region has 20 residues. Trimming cost V 3 bases and J 0 bases; bases outside gene matches: 15. The CDR3 loop is CASSDPLHWGSGGSTDTQYF. CDR3 nucleotides: TGTGCCAGCAGTGATCCCCTCCACTGGGGTAGCGGGGGGAGCACAGATACGCAGTATTTT.

This clonotype has at least ten counts. The chain employs TRBV13 and TRBJ1-2; 7 bases agree with TRBD1. The germline gives CDR1 PRHDT, CDR2 FYEKMQ (reference sequence). The ends lost 3 bases at V and 9 bases at J; junction bases unmatched: 7. This CDR3 spans 13 amino acids. The CDR3 DNA reads as TGTGCCAGCAGCTTCCGGACAGGCGGGCGCTACACCTTC. Its protein is CASSFRTGGRYTF.

This clonotype was counted ten times or more. The CDR3 DNA sequence: TGTGCCAGCAGCTTAGGGGGAGCAGGGTACATGAACACTGAAGCTTTCTTT. Protein: CASSLGGAGYMNTEAFF. The J gene is TRBJ1-1, the V gene TRBV7-9; possible D gene TRBD1, 5 bases. The CDR3 has 17 residues. CDR1 and CDR2 from the germline V gene are SEHNR and FQNEAQ (reference sequence). V was clipped by 1 base and J by 0 bases, with 15 bases between them.

This chain links TRBV24-1 with TRBJ2-1, with D perhaps TRBD1 (6 bases). With 9 bases removed from V and 0 bases from J, the gap between germline ends came to 17 bases. Germline CDR1 reads KGHDR; CDR2 reads SFDVKD. There are 16 residues in the CDR3. CDR3 region: CATQRADRSSYNEQFF. The CDR3 nucleotides read TGTGCCACCCAACGCGCGGACAGAAGCTCCTACAATGAGCAGTTCTTC.

The rearrangement links TRBV9 to TRBJ1-5, with a weak D call TRBD1 (6 bases). This CDR3 is 13 amino acids long. The germline V gene has CDR1 SGDLS and CDR2 YYNGEE. V lost 3 bases, J lost 4 bases, and 8 bases lay in between. DNA for the CDR3: TGTGCCAGCAGCGAGACAGGTAATCAGCCCCAGCATTTT. It translates to CASSETGNQPQHF.

The chain employs TRBV9 and TRBJ2-6, with 10 bases lining up with TRBD2. Per germline, CDR1 SGDLS and CDR2 YYNGEE. V dropped 0 bases and J dropped 4; count of bases not matched to a gene: 13. This CDR3 is 20 amino acids long. CDR3 DNA: TGTGCCAGCAGCGTAGAGCCGTGGCTAGCGGGAGAGCCCGGGGCCAACGTCCTGACTTTC. Translating it yields CASSVEPWLAGEPGANVLTF.

Ten or more counts support this clonotype. The V and J genes are TRBV5-5 and TRBJ2-2; 9 bases match TRBD1. J lost 3 bases, V lost 2 bases, and 2 bases had no gene match. This CDR3 contains 15 residues. CDR1 and CDR2 from the germline V gene are SGHKS and YYEKEE (reference sequence). Here the CDR3 reads CASSLRTGDTGELFF. CDR3 nucleotide sequence: TGTGCCAGCAGCTTACGGACAGGGGACACCGGGGAGCTGTTTTTT.

This chain connects TRBV28 to TRBJ1-3, with D unresolved. The germline V gene has CDR1 MDHEN and CDR2 SYDVKM. V dropped 7 bases and J dropped 4 bases, with 14 bases sitting between them. The CDR3 loop spans 14 amino acids. The CDR3 nucleotides read TGTGCCAGCATGTCCCCAGGTGGGGGAAACACCATATATTTT. This gives the protein CASMSPGGGNTIYF. Full variable domain (outside the CDR3, taken from reference TRBV28 and TRBJ1-3): DVKVTQSSRYLVKRTGEKVFLECVQDMDHENMFWYRQDPGLGLRLIYFSYDVKMKEKGDIPEGYSVSREKKERFSLILESASTNQTSMYLCASMSPGGGNTIYFGEGSWLTVV.

This clonotype has ten or more counts. The V and J genes are TRBV13 and TRBJ1-3; TRBD1 matches 8 bases. The V gene end was trimmed by 2 bases and the J gene end by 0 bases; junction bases not matched to a gene: 3. Germline lookup yields CDR1 PRHDT and CDR2 FYEKMQ (reference sequence). This CDR3 comprises 16 residues. The CDR3 DNA follows: TGTGCCAGCAGCTTACGGGACAGGAGCTCTGGAAACACCATATATTTT. Encoded protein: CASSLRDRSSGNTIYF. Variable domain in full (rest from reference TRBV13 and TRBJ1-3): AAGVIQSPRHLIKEKRETATLKCYPIPRHDTVYWYQQGPGQDPQFLISFYEKMQSDKGSIPDRFSAQQFSDYHSELNMSSLELGDSALYFCASSLRDRSSGNTIYFGEGSWLTVV.

This clonotype was found a few times. The rearrangement joins TRBV9 to TRBJ1-3, with 7 bases identical to TRBD1. The CDR3 loop spans 16 amino acids. From germline, CDR1 is SGDLS and CDR2 YYNGEE. V gave up 6 bases and J gave up 3 bases; unmatched junction bases: 12. CDR3 protein: CASTTSIGQDGNTIYF. CDR3 bases: TGTGCCAGCACCACCTCAATAGGACAGGATGGAAACACCATATATTTT.

There are many counts of this clonotype. V gene TRBV20-1 combines with J gene TRBJ2-6, with a weak D call TRBD1 (5 bases). Trimming left V 6 bases short and J 0 bases short, with 18 bases between. From germline, CDR1 is DFQATT and CDR2 SNEGSKA (reference sequence). The CDR3 extends over 17 amino acids. The chain's CDR3 is CSAAGNRPSSGANVLTF. The DNA for the CDR3 is TGCAGTGCCGCAGGGAACAGGCCCTCCTCTGGGGCCAACGTCCTGACTTTC.